The present T cell receptor beta chain was sequenced within a study of beta chain features in type 1 diabetes. About the study: Regarding age, gender and cell yields, patients proved similar to healthy donors. Points from the study as a whole: More deletions and fewer insertions at VDJ junctions were found in patients with type 1 diabetes. Across all four CD4+ subsets, people with type 1 diabetes showed modestly shorter TCRB CDR3s.

All of the isolated RNA was reverse transcribed, so expressed TCRB transcripts were sequenced. Measured with immunoSEQ multiplex PCR; TCRdb has only the in-frame clones, and not every one. The table records about 140,000 clones, 6.9% of them present only once. This clone was seen only a few times. Antigen specificity is unknown. This CDR3 has 13 residues. Germline CDR1 SGHVS, CDR2 FNYEAQ. J lost 7 bases, V lost 2 bases, and 5 bases had no gene match. CD45RO/CCR7/CD25/CD127/CD95/CD27 staining was used to isolate CD4+ naive, central memory, regulatory and stem cell-like memory cells by sorting. The sequencing input was central memory CD4+ T cells from blood. The gene calls are TRBV7-6 and TRBJ2-7, with 7 bases fitting TRBD1. The sequence came from a woman aged 25 to 45 in good health. The CDR3 DNA reads as TGTGCCAGCAGCTTACGGACCAGGGGGGAGCAGTACTTC. Protein: CASSLRTRGEQYF.